Listed below are T cell receptor beta chains from one sample, sequenced in a study of regulatory T cells in long-lasting Graves disease. Each CDR3 protein is one row after TCRdb ran MiXCR on the multiplex PCR reads. This table holds approximately 360,000 distinct CDR3 sequences, roughly 20% found once. This specimen was peripheral blood mononuclear cells (PBMCs), taken when the disease was refractory, from a patient treated with antithyroid drugs. Receptors originate from a woman between 35 and 50 years old with Graves disease. Both conserved end residues are part of each CDR3. D genes are given only for firm matches. Only part of the rows carry a size: once, few, many, or a class if the clone is expanded.

V gene: TRBV13; clone size: -; D gene: TRBD1; J gene: TRBJ2-5; CDR3 DNA: TGTGCCAGCTCCCACATCAAACAGGGAAGGGGGCTGCAAGAGACCCAGTACTTC; CDR3 protein: CASSHIKQGRGLQETQYF
V gene: TRBV20-1; clone size: few; D gene: -; J gene: TRBJ1-4; CDR3 DNA: TGCAGTGCTACTAAGACCGGTTTTAATGAAAAACTGTTTTTT; CDR3 protein: CSATKTGFNEKLFF
V gene: TRBV28; clone size: many; D gene: -; J gene: TRBJ2-7; CDR3 DNA: TGTGCCAGCAGGAGACTAGATTTCTACGAGCAGTACTTC; CDR3 protein: CASRRLDFYEQYF
V gene: TRBV7-9; clone size: many; D gene: TRBD2; J gene: TRBJ2-7; CDR3 DNA: TGTGCCAGCAGCTTAGGACTAGCGGGATACGAGCAGTACTTC; CDR3 protein: CASSLGLAGYEQYF
V gene: TRBV5-8; clone size: few; D gene: TRBD1; J gene: TRBJ2-7; CDR3 DNA: TGTGCCAGCAGCAATCGGGACAGGGTTTTGCGGGAGCAGTACTTC; CDR3 protein: CASSNRDRVLREQYF
V gene: TRBV28; clone size: many; D gene: TRBD2; J gene: TRBJ2-7; CDR3 DNA: TGTGCCAGCAGGCTTGTCCCCGGGACTAGCGGGGGTACCTACGAGCAGTACTTC; CDR3 protein: CASRLVPGTSGGTYEQYF
V gene: TRBV29-1; clone size: many; D gene: TRBD1; J gene: TRBJ2-5; CDR3 DNA: TGCAGCGTTGCCCCCGGGACAGGGACGGGACAGACCCAGTACTTC; CDR3 protein: CSVAPGTGTGQTQYF
V gene: TRBV7-9; clone size: few; D gene: -; J gene: TRBJ2-2; CDR3 DNA: TGTGCCAGCAGCTTAGCGCCAGGGCCGGACGGGGAGCTGTTTTTT; CDR3 protein: CASSLAPGPDGELFF
V gene: TRBV6-1; clone size: few; D gene: -; J gene: TRBJ2-5; CDR3 DNA: TGTGCCAGCAGCTTAATTTCCGTTTATGCCTCGAAAGAGACCCAGTACTTC; CDR3 protein: CASSLISVYASKETQYF
V gene: TRBV2; clone size: -; D gene: -; J gene: TRBJ1-6; CDR3 DNA: TGTGCCAGCAGGCAGGAGTTTAATTCACCCCTCCACTTT; CDR3 protein: CASRQEFNSPLHF
V gene: TRBV4-2; clone size: few; D gene: -; J gene: TRBJ1-5; CDR3 DNA: TGTGCCAGCAGCCAAGAGTCAACTTATCAGCCCCAGCATTTT; CDR3 protein: CASSQESTYQPQHF
V gene: TRBV20-1; clone size: few; D gene: TRBD1; J gene: TRBJ1-2; CDR3 DNA: TGCAGTGCGCTTCGCAGGGGGTCCGATGGCTACACCTTC; CDR3 protein: CSALRRGSDGYTF
V gene: TRBV28; clone size: many; D gene: -; J gene: TRBJ2-7; CDR3 DNA: TGTGCCAGCAGCCCCACCAAGCGCGAGCAGTACTTC; CDR3 protein: CASSPTKREQYF